Included here is one T cell receptor (beta chain) sequence, with context. It has no known antigen specificity. Base qualities are not at hand, and no much larger clone is one base apart. The sample originates from a study of radiation and T cells in renal cell carcinoma (dated by TCRdb to 2020 to 2022). In the study overall: In total, approximately 53 samples underwent TCR beta sequencing: about 25 tumors plus 27 peripheral blood samples. Across all 55 or so samples, 4,016,671 unique CDR3 nucleotide sequences, encoding approximately 2.5 million unique CDR3 amino acid sequences, were identified. The final blood draw was performed at 4 weeks after radiation, at the same time as nephrectomy.

Following the manufacturer's recommendations, the immunoSEQ kit was used to generate TCR beta libraries from genomic DNA. To prepare the libraries, a first multiplex PCR with proprietary primers was run, followed by a second PCR that added unique barcodes, and a bead cleanup was done after each round. A kit-provided positive control reaction and a negative control reaction were included in every sample batch. The final libraries underwent checking on an Agilent 4200 TapeStation D1000 ScreenTape, volumetric pooling, and quantification by qPCR. Sequencing was performed on an Illumina NextSeq500 with a MidOutput 150-cycle cartridge, and 156 Read1 and 15 Index1 cycles were run with kit custom primers. The pooled library was loaded at about 0.96 pM, and about 20% PhiX control was spiked in. Processing in the source paper ran as follows. Vendor-processed data were analyzed in R, with a clonotype defined as all T cells sharing the same CDR3 nucleotide sequence. In the clone abundance analyses, frequencies were normalized to the 10,000 most abundant clones in each sample. Public T cell clones, averaging fewer than five per sample, were removed before analysis. Tumor-enriched clonotypes and baseline blood-enriched clonotypes were defined as those with an abundance difference of at least 32-fold between compartments. A beta-binomial differential abundance model was used to identify clonotypes that were expanded or contracted between blood time points. Tumor-blood repertoire similarity was measured with the Baroni-Urbani and Buser coefficient, and group comparisons used two-tailed Wilcoxon tests in R. Imported from immuneACCESS, the table was reduced by TCRdb to in-frame sequences with V and J called. These copies leave out some clones; in studies compared against another copy, an unresolved V gene accounts for under half, and the cause of the remainder is not known. V and J calls and clone size come straight from that table; D and trimming were deduced from the DNA. This sample is represented by 75,000 to 95,000 clones; 85% of them were singletons. The top ten clones comprise 9.4% of the sample.

The meaning of the sample's time point label: blood 4 weeks post-SBRT, at nephrectomy. The treatment or condition label, read with the paper, signifies: 15 Gy SBRT to primary tumor, nephrectomy 4 weeks later. The samples were obtained from a clinical trial, where primary renal cell carcinomas were treated with 15 Gy stereotactic body radiation therapy and then removed by nephrectomy 4 weeks afterward. To follow tumor-enriched clonotypes, serial peripheral blood was collected from radiation-treated patients at baseline and at 2 weeks and 4 weeks after SBRT. Every patient had renal cell carcinoma of clear cell pathology. Genomic DNA for TCR sequencing was prepared using the QIAamp DNA Blood Mini Kit (Qiagen). Samples were included in the analyses only if all quality control checks were passed. Overall results and qualifications from the work: The single-armed trial design could not address effects of radiation dose or scheduling on the TCR repertoire. Blood repertoire dynamics were not followed beyond 4 weeks after treatment. Top tumor clonotypes rose in blood from baseline to 2 weeks post-radiation, then contracted by 4 weeks, suggesting transient expansion of tumor-resident clones. Because pretreatment tumor biopsies were not available, the study could not determine whether clonotypes were already present within the tumor at baseline.

Sequences SGDLS (CDR1) and YYNGEE (CDR2) are obtained from the germline V gene. The CDR3 runs 16 residues from the cysteine to the phenylalanine. Of all the DNA, just the CDR3 is kept, 48 bases in frame from base 1. V loses 0 bases at its end and J loses 4 bases; junction bases beyond the gene matches: 7. The source was blood, collected from a patient whose treatment included radiotherapy and nephrectomy. The chain employs TRBV9 and TRBJ2-3; 8 central nucleotides agree with TRBD2. The clonotype originates from a man aged 45 to 65 with renal cell carcinoma. The CDR3 in this case is CASSVDGGALPDTQYF. The sequenced DNA: TGTGCCAGCAGCGTAGACGGGGGGGCCCTTCCAGATACGCAGTATTTT.